These 15 T cell receptor beta chains were all obtained from the same sample, sequenced in a study of immune heterogeneity within non-small cell lung tumors. TCR beta CDR3 was amplified by multiplex PCR using 32 V and 13 J primers. TCRdb processed the multiplex PCR reads anew with MiXCR; each CDR3 protein has one entry. This table holds more than 1,500 distinct CDR3 sequences, roughly 30% found once. At 550 to 600 ng per sample, bulk tumor genomic DNA provided the template. During surgery, each primary tumor gave multiple biopsies spaced as far apart as possible. Untreated, newly diagnosed non-small cell lung cancer patients underwent curative surgery. Sample: lung tumor tissue. These receptors were collected from a woman aged 50 to 60 with non-small cell lung cancer.

The rearrangement joins TRBV20-1 to TRBJ1-1; TRBD1 might be the D (6 bases). Germline assignment: CDR1 DFQATT and CDR2 SNEGSKA (reference sequence). The CDR3 consists of 14 residues. Trimming pared 0 bases from V and 1 base from J, leaving 9 bases between. Here the CDR3 DNA reads TGCAGTGCTAGAGATCCGGACAGGAACACTGAAGCTTTCTTT. Translation: CSARDPDRNTEAFF.

The CDR3 DNA is TGCGCCAGCAGTGAGTCGCAGGACTTAGGTTCACCCCTCCACTTT. Protein sequence: CASSESQDLGSPLHF. This sequence joins TRBV10-1 and TRBJ1-6, with D unresolved. The CDR3 has 15 residues. Germline V gene sequence: CDR1 WNHNN, CDR2 SYGVQD (reference sequence). With 0 bases removed from V and 9 bases from J, the gap between germline ends came to 12 bases.

This clonotype qualifies as large (0.1 to 1%). The genes are TRBV19 and TRBJ1-5; unclear D gene. With 7 bases removed from V and 2 bases from J, the gap between germline ends came to 12 bases. Germline CDR1 LNHDA, CDR2 SQIVND (reference sequence). This CDR3 region has 14 residues. The DNA of the CDR3 is TGTGCCAGTACAGACGGAAAAGGCAATCAGCCCCAGCATTTT. This codes for CASTDGKGNQPQHF.

The chain carries TRBV7-2 and TRBJ2-3; 7 bases are shared with TRBD2. Trimming at V came to 7 bases and at J to 0 bases, leaving 4 bases not matched to a gene. CDR3 length equals 14 residues. CDR1 and CDR2 (germline): SGHTA, FQGNSA. The CDR3 reads CASTGTTSTDTQYF. Written as DNA, the CDR3 is TGTGCCAGCACCGGGACTACCAGCACAGATACGCAGTATTTT.

This clonotype came up a few times. The V and J genes are TRBV28 and TRBJ2-3; maybe TRBD2 (5 bases). This CDR3 region has 13 residues. V was cut by 8 bases and J by 0 bases, with 9 bases left in between. The germline V gene encodes CDR1 MDHEN and CDR2 SYDVKM. The CDR3 reads CASESGSTDTQYF. As DNA, the CDR3 is TGTGCCAGCGAGTCGGGGAGCACAGATACGCAGTATTTT.

This clonotype has more than one count but fewer than ten. This chain joins TRBV12-3 or TRBV12-4 and TRBJ1-1; D may be TRBD1 (5 bases). This CDR3 spans 13 amino acids. V shed 7 bases and J shed 3 bases, with 12 bases lying between them. CDR3 sequence: CASTWGGDTEAFF. In DNA, the CDR3 is TGTGCCAGCACGTGGGGGGGGGACACTGAAGCTTTCTTT.

The genes are TRBV7-9 and TRBJ1-4, with D perhaps TRBD1 (5 bases). Germline-derived CDR1 and CDR2 are SEHNR and FQNEAQ (reference sequence). Trimming removed 1 base from V and 4 bases from J, with 7 bases in between. CDR3 length: 14 residues. The CDR3 spells CASSLGGINEKLFF. For the CDR3, the DNA is TGTGCCAGCAGCTTAGGGGGGATTAATGAAAAACTGTTTTTT.

The chain employs TRBV28 and TRBJ2-3; 9 bases map to TRBD2. V lost 2 bases to trimming and J lost 4 bases; unmatched junction nucleotides: 4. The germline V gene encodes CDR1 MDHEN and CDR2 SYDVKM. CDR3 length: 15 amino acids. The CDR3 DNA reads as TGTGCCAGCAGTTTAGAGCTAGCGGGATCAGATACGCAGTATTTT. Translating gives CASSLELAGSDTQYF.

The genes are TRBV10-3 and TRBJ2-2, with 7 bases lining up with TRBD1. The CDR3 sequence is 14 residues long. Germline loops: CDR1 ENHRY, CDR2 SYGVKD. With 8 bases clipped from V and 1 base from J, the junction kept 4 bases outside the gene matches. CDR3: CAIRQGQNTGELFF. DNA of the CDR3: TGTGCCATCCGACAGGGACAGAACACCGGGGAGCTGTTTTTT.

A remark on this clonotype: The junction differs from germline at one of its ends, possibly a read error. V and J are TRBV4-1 and TRBJ2-1; D gene ambiguous. This CDR3 has 14 amino acids. Germline lookup yields CDR1 MGHRA and CDR2 YSYEKL. As DNA, the CDR3 is TGCGCCAGCAGCCCCGGAGCTCGCTACAATGGGCAGTTCTTC. This translates into CASSPGARYNGQFF.

This clonotype has only a few counts. The J gene is TRBJ2-2, the V gene TRBV3-2; the DNA was not compared with TRBD2, the D call given in the table. TRBV3-2 has pseudogene status. This CDR3 has 22 amino acids. Here the CDR3 reads CASSQGRTPGVGREVYTGELFF. The CDR3 coding sequence is TGTGCCAGCAGCCAAGGGCGCACCCCCGGAGTCGGGCGGGAGGTATACACCGGGGAGCTGTTTTTT.

This clonotype is categorized as medium-sized. The rearrangement uses TRBV7-2 and TRBJ1-6, with D maybe TRBD1 (5 bases). CDR1 and CDR2 from the germline V gene are SGHTA and FQGNSA. This CDR3 comprises 15 residues. Trimming cost V 1 base and J 9 bases, with 13 bases left between them. The CDR3 DNA reads as TGTGCCAGCAGCTTAGACCCACGGGGGGGTTCACCCCTCCACTTT. It codes for CASSLDPRGGSPLHF. Full variable domain (rest looked up from reference TRBV7-2 and TRBJ1-6): GAGVSQSPSNKVTEKGKDVELRCDPISGHTALYWYRQSLGQGLEFLIYFQGNSAPDKSGLPSDRFSAERTGGSVSTLTIQRTQQEDSAVYLCASSLDPRGGSPLHFGNGTRLTVT.

This clonotype is medium-sized (0.01 to 0.1%) in the sample. The chain joins TRBV10-1 to TRBJ2-2, with TRBD1 as a possible D gene (5 bases). The V end was cut by 4 bases, the J end by 5 bases, with 11 bases between. The CDR3 covers 14 residues. Germline V gives CDR1 WNHNN, CDR2 SYGVQD (reference sequence). The DNA of the CDR3 is TGCGCCAGCAGTGTTACTCCAGGGACCGGGGAGCTGTTTTTT. Encoded protein: CASSVTPGTGELFF.

The chain uses TRBV10-3 and TRBJ2-5; 15 bases match TRBD2. The CDR3 totals 19 residues. After removal of 2 bases from V and 5 bases from J, the junction contained 12 bases not matched to a gene. Germline CDR1 ENHRY, CDR2 SYGVKD. The CDR3 nucleotides are TGTGCCATCAGTGAGAACGCCGTCGGGACTAGCGGGAGGCGTGAGACCCAGTACTTC. Residues: CAISENAVGTSGRRETQYF.

By sample fraction, this clonotype is large. V is TRBV7-9 and J is TRBJ1-2, with TRBD1 matching 9 bases. The CDR3 loop spans 15 amino acids. Germline-derived CDR1 and CDR2 are SEHNR and FQNEAQ (reference sequence). J gave up 3 bases and V 5 bases, and 7 bases lay outside the gene matches. CDR3: CASSPEWTGDYGYTF. The CDR3 nucleotides are TGTGCCAGCAGCCCCGAATGGACAGGGGACTATGGCTACACCTTC. Full variable domain (remainder filled in from reference TRBV7-9 and TRBJ1-2): DTGVSQNPRHKITKRGQNVTFRCDPISEHNRLYWYRQTLGQGPEFLTYFQNEAQLEKSRLLSDRFSAERPKGSFSTLEIQRTEQGDSAMYLCASSPEWTGDYGYTFGSGTRLTVV.